These 23 T cell receptor beta chains originate from one sample sequenced in a study of OX40 agonist ivuxolimab in advanced cancers. Libraries were prepared by immunoSEQ multiplex PCR; TCRdb keeps only in-frame clonotypes and omits some of them. The data contain around 110,000 clones, over 75% of them singletons. The material was CD4+ or CD8+ T cells sorted from blood, obtained in a trial of the OX40 agonist ivuxolimab. The source of these receptors is an adult with an advanced solid tumor such as melanoma, head and neck, liver or kidney cancer.

V usage is TRBV14 and J usage is TRBJ2-3; 13 bases fit TRBD2. CDR3 length: 16 amino acids. The germline gives CDR1 SGHDN, CDR2 FVKESK. The ends lost 4 bases at V and 5 bases at J; junction bases unmatched: 6. CDR3 nucleotides: TGTGCCAGCAGCCCTCGGACTAGCGGGGGAATAGATACGCAGTATTTT. This codes for CASSPRTSGGIDTQYF.

The genes are TRBV6-5 and TRBJ1-1, with D unresolved. V lost 2 bases and J 6 bases, leaving 1 base between the germline ends. This CDR3 contains 10 residues. Per the germline V gene, CDR1 is MNHEY and CDR2 is SVGAGI. The CDR3 DNA reads TGTGCCAGCAGTTACGCTGAAGCTTTCTTT. Translation: CASSYAEAFF.

The chain joins TRBV28 to TRBJ1-4; 10 bases agree with TRBD1. Unmatched junction bases numbered 7, after V lost 5 bases and J lost 7 bases. This CDR3 contains 15 residues. From germline, CDR1 is MDHEN and CDR2 SYDVKM. The CDR3 loop is CASSTGTGEREKLFF. CDR3 DNA: TGTGCCAGCAGTACCGGGACAGGGGAGCGTGAAAAACTGTTTTTT.

This rearrangement joins TRBV11-2 to TRBJ1-2; no reliable D call. Germline V lookup: CDR1 SGHAT, CDR2 FQNNGV. Trimming removed 4 bases from V and 2 bases from J, with 14 bases in between. The CDR3 runs 15 residues. CDR3: CASSSISAANYGYTF. For the CDR3, the DNA is TGTGCCAGCAGCTCCATATCGGCGGCCAACTATGGCTACACCTTC.

This rearrangement joins TRBV2 to TRBJ2-7; D is tentatively TRBD1 or TRBD2 (6 bases each). Germline V CDR1 and CDR2: SNHLY, FYNNEI. CDR3 length: 13 amino acids. V was cut by 7 bases and J by 7 bases, with 17 bases left in between. As DNA, the CDR3 is TGTGCCAGCACGCGGATCGGGGGCCGGGAGCAGTACTTC. It specifies CASTRIGGREQYF.

J is TRBJ2-5 and V is TRBV5-4, with D tentatively TRBD1 or TRBD2 (6 bases each). V was clipped by 0 bases and J by 3 bases, with 15 bases between them. The germline V gene has CDR1 SGHNT and CDR2 YYREEE (reference sequence). The CDR3 totals 16 residues. CDR3 region: CASSLVGGGREETQYF. The CDR3, as DNA: TGTGCCAGCAGCTTGGTGGGGGGCGGACGGGAAGAGACCCAGTACTTC.

This chain uses TRBV2 with TRBJ1-6; no reliable D call. The germline V and J ends were trimmed by 6 bases and 0 bases, with 21 bases remaining between them. CDR3 length: 19 residues. The germline V gene has CDR1 SNHLY and CDR2 FYNNEI. The CDR3 loop reads CASSVVRSWGDSYNSPLHF. CDR3 DNA: TGTGCCAGCAGCGTGGTCCGGTCCTGGGGAGACTCCTATAATTCACCCCTCCACTTT.

The chain recombines TRBV12-5 with TRBJ1-2; D uncertain. Trimming stripped 0 bases from V and 1 base from J, with 9 bases between. This CDR3 is built from 15 residues. Germline values: CDR1 LGHNT, CDR2 FRNRAP. CDR3 sequence reads: CASGLVSVLNYGYTF. The CDR3 nucleotides are TGTGCTAGTGGTTTGGTCTCAGTCCTTAACTATGGCTACACCTTC.

V usage is TRBV5-6 and J usage is TRBJ1-3; no reliable D call. V lost 2 bases and J lost 8, with 14 bases in between. The germline V gene has CDR1 SGHDT and CDR2 YYEEEE. The CDR3 totals 14 residues. The CDR3 bases are TGTGCCAGCAGCTTAAGAGAGATCCGAGACACCATATATTTT. Its protein is CASSLREIRDTIYF. Looking up the rest from reference TRBV5-6 and TRBJ1-3 gives the full variable domain: DAGVTQSPTHLIKTRGQQVTLRCSPKSGHDTVSWYQQALGQGPQFIFQYYEEEERQRGNFPDRFSGHQFPNYSSELNVNALLLGDSALYLCASSLREIRDTIYFGEGSWLTVV.

The chain uses TRBV7-2 and TRBJ2-3; D might be TRBD1 (6 bases). Germline CDR1 reads SGHTA; CDR2 reads FQGNSA. The CDR3 has 15 amino acids. The V end lost 1 base, the J end lost 4 bases, and 12 bases lay between the germline ends. The DNA of the CDR3 is TGTGCCAGCAGCTTAGGGGCGCAGGGGCCAGATACGCAGTATTTT. This codes for CASSLGAQGPDTQYF. The variable domain in full, with the rest retrieved from reference TRBV7-2 and TRBJ2-3, is GAGVSQSPSNKVTEKGKDVELRCDPISGHTALYWYRQSLGQGLEFLIYFQGNSAPDKSGLPSDRFSAERTGGSVSTLTIQRTQQEDSAVYLCASSLGAQGPDTQYFGPGTRLTVL.

The V call is TRBV9, the J call TRBJ2-4, with D maybe TRBD2 (6 bases). CDR1 SGDLS and CDR2 YYNGEE come from the germline V gene. This CDR3 has 18 amino acids. Trimming shortened V by 0 bases and J by 2 bases, and 18 bases separated the two germline ends. CDR3 sequence reads: CASSVDSPRGASKNIQYF. CDR3 coding DNA: TGTGCCAGCAGCGTAGACTCCCCGCGGGGCGCCTCCAAAAACATTCAGTACTTC.

The chain couples TRBV29-1 to TRBJ1-4; 7 nucleotides agree with TRBD1. V lost 4 bases and J lost 3; bases outside the gene matches: 8. CDR1 and CDR2 from the germline V gene are SQVTM and ANQGSEA. This CDR3 has 15 amino acids. CDR3 in DNA: TGCAGCGTTGGACTTTCCGGGACAGCTAATGAAAAACTGTTTTTT. This encodes CSVGLSGTANEKLFF.

This chain connects TRBV28 to TRBJ1-2; D may be TRBD1 (6 bases). CDR3 length equals 15 residues. The germline CDR1 and CDR2 sequences are MDHEN and SYDVKM. With 5 bases removed from V and 9 bases from J, the gap between germline ends came to 22 bases. This chain's CDR3 is CASSPGTYLSVSYTF. The CDR3 region has the DNA TGTGCCAGCAGTCCCGGGACATATCTTTCAGTGAGCTACACCTTC.

The chain recombines TRBV2 with TRBJ1-2, with D possibly TRBD1 on 6 matching bases. Trimming left V 6 bases short and J 1 base short, with 12 bases between. The germline V gene has CDR1 SNHLY and CDR2 FYNNEI. The CDR3 loop spans 14 amino acids. The CDR3 bases are TGTGCCAGCAGCGGCCTCAGGGGTAACTATGGCTACACCTTC. Its translation: CASSGLRGNYGYTF.

The rearrangement uses TRBV7-3 and TRBJ2-7, with 13 bases fitting TRBD2. Losses at the gene ends were 5 bases for V and 2 bases for J; bases not matched to a gene: 3. This CDR3 contains 15 residues. Germline assignment: CDR1 SGHTA and CDR2 FQGTGA. The CDR3 loop is CASSPGLAGAYEQYF. The CDR3 DNA is TGTGCCAGCAGCCCCGGACTAGCGGGAGCCTACGAGCAGTACTTC.

The chain's CDR3 is CASSPGGRGKSHEQYF. The CDR3 nucleotides are TGTGCCAGCAGCCCGGGAGGCAGGGGGAAATCCCACGAGCAGTACTTC. The chain recombines TRBV4-2 with TRBJ2-7, with D perhaps assigned TRBD1 or TRBD2 (7 bases each). CDR1 and CDR2 from the germline V gene are LGHNA and YNFKEQ. V was trimmed by 4 bases and J by 5 bases, leaving 21 bases between them. The CDR3 extends over 16 amino acids.

This sequence joins TRBV6-5 and TRBJ1-2, with D maybe TRBD1 (5 bases). Trimming removed 6 bases from V and 2 bases from J, with 13 bases in between. The V gene's germline CDR1 is MNHEY and CDR2 SVGAGI. The CDR3 extends over 14 amino acids. The CDR3 sequence: CASSLGGYNYGYTF. The CDR3 DNA sequence: TGTGCCAGCAGCCTCGGGGGTTACAACTATGGCTACACCTTC.

The count of this clone is one. The chain carries TRBV29-1 and TRBJ1-2, with TRBD1 as a possible D gene (6 bases). This CDR3 is 12 amino acids long. CDR1 SQVTM and CDR2 ANQGSEA come from the germline V gene. V lost 3 bases, J lost 7 bases, and 12 bases lay in between. The CDR3 reads CSVDRVDSGYTF. The CDR3 DNA follows: TGCAGCGTTGACCGAGTGGACAGTGGCTACACCTTC.

The genes are TRBV28 and TRBJ1-1, with 8 bases aligning to TRBD1. Germline CDR1 reads MDHEN; CDR2 reads SYDVKM. CDR3 length: 14 amino acids. The V gene end was trimmed by 3 bases and the J gene end by 7 bases; junction bases not matched to a gene: 7. CDR3 DNA sequence: TGTGCCAGCAGTTTCACAGGGGGAAGACTTGAAGCTTTCTTT. Residues: CASSFTGGRLEAFF.

This clone occurred once. The V and J genes are TRBV28 and TRBJ2-4; TRBD1 matches 8 bases. Trimming cost V 5 bases and J 14 bases; bases outside gene matches: 8. The germline gives CDR1 MDHEN, CDR2 SYDVKM. The CDR3 runs 12 residues. The CDR3 coding sequence is TGTGCCAGCAGTCCCCGGACAGGGAAGGAGTACTTC. This sequence encodes CASSPRTGKEYF. Variable domain in full (rest from reference TRBV28 and TRBJ2-4): DVKVTQSSRYLVKRTGEKVFLECVQDMDHENMFWYRQDPGLGLRLIYFSYDVKMKEKGDIPEGYSVSREKKERFSLILESASTNQTSMYLCASSPRTGKEYFGAGTRLSVL.

The gene calls are TRBV28 and TRBJ1-2; D perhaps matches TRBD1 (6 bases). V was trimmed by 1 base and J by 4 bases, leaving 13 bases between them. Germline V gives CDR1 MDHEN, CDR2 SYDVKM. The CDR3 totals 15 residues. The DNA of the CDR3 is TGTGCCAGCAGTTTATCCCTAGGACAGATCTATGGCTACACCTTC. Amino acid sequence: CASSLSLGQIYGYTF.

The chain combines TRBV6-1 with TRBJ1-2, with 7 bases lining up with TRBD1. CDR1 MNHNS and CDR2 SASEGT come from the germline V gene. J lost 6 bases, V lost 6 bases, and 19 bases had no gene match. CDR3 length: 17 residues. Here the CDR3 DNA reads TGTGCCAGCAGAGAAAACCACCTAGGGACAGACTATAATGGCTACACCTTC. It specifies CASRENHLGTDYNGYTF.

This rearrangement joins TRBV5-1 to TRBJ1-1, with 10 bases matching TRBD1. Germline-derived CDR1 and CDR2 are SGHRS and YFSETQ. The CDR3 runs to 15 residues. With 4 bases clipped from V and 4 bases from J, the junction kept 7 bases outside the gene matches. The CDR3 region has the DNA TGCGCCAGCAGCATCAGACAGGGGGCGACCACTGAAGCTTTCTTT. Translation gives CASSIRQGATTEAFF.